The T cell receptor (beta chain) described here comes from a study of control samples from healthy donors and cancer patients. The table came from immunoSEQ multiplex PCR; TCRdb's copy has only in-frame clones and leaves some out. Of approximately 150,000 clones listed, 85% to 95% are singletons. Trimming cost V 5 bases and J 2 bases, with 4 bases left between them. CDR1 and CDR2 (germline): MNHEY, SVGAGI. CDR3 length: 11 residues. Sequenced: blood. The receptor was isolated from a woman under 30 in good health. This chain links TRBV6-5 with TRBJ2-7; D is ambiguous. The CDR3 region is CASSTTYEQYF. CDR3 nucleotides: TGTGCCAGCAGTACTACCTACGAGCAGTACTTC.